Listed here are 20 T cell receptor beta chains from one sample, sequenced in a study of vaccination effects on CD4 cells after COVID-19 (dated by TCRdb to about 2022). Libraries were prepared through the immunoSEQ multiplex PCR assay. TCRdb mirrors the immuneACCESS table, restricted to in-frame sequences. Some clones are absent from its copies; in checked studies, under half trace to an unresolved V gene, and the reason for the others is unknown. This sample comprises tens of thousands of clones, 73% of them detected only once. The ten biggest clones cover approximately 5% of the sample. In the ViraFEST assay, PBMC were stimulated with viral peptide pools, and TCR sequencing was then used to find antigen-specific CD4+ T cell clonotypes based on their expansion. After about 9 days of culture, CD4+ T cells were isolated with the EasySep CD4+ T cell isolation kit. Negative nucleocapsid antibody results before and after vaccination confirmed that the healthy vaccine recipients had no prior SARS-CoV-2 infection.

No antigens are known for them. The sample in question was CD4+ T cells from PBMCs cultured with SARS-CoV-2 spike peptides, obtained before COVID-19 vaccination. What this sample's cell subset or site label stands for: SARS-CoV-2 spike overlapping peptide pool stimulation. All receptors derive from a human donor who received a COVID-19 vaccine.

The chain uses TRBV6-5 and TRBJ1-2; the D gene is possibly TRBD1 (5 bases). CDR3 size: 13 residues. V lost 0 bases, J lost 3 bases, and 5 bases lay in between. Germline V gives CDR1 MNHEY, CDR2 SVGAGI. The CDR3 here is CASSYSTDYGYTF. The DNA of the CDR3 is TGTGCCAGCAGTTACTCGACAGACTATGGCTACACCTTC.

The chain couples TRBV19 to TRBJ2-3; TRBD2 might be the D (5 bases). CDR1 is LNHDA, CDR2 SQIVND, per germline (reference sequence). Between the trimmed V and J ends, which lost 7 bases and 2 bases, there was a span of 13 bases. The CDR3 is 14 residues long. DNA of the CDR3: TGTGCCAGTAAGATCAGCGGTATCACAGATACGCAGTATTTT. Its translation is CASKISGITDTQYF.

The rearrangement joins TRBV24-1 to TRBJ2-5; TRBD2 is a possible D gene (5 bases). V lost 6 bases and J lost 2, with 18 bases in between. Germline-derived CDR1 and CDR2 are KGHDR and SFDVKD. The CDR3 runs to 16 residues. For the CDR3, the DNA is TGTGCCACCAGTTCCTCCGAGGTTACGGGGCAAGAGACCCAGTACTTC. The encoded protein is CATSSSEVTGQETQYF.

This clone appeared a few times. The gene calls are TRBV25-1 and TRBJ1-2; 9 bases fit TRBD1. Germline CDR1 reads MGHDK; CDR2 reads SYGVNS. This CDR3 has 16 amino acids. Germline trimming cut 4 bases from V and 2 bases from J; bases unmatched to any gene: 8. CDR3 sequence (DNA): TGTGCCAGCAGTGCCTCGATTGGGACAGGGAACTATGGCTACACCTTC. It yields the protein CASSASIGTGNYGYTF.

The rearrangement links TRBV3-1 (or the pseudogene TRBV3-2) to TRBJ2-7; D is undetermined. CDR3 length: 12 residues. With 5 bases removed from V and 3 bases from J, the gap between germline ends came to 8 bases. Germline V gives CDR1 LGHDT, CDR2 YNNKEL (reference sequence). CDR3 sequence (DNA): TGTGCCAGCAGCTCGAACATCTACGAGCAGTACTTC. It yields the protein CASSSNIYEQYF.

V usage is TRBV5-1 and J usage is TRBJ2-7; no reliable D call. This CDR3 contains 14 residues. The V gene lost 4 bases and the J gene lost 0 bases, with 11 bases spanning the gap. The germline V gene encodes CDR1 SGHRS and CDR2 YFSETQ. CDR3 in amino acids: CASSQDVNSYEQYF. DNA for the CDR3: TGCGCCAGCAGCCAAGACGTGAACTCCTACGAGCAGTACTTC. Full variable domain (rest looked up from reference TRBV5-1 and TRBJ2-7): KAGVTQTPRYLIKTRGQQVTLSCSPISGHRSVSWYQQTPGQGLQFLFEYFSETQRNKGNFPGRFSGRQFSNSRSEMNVSTLELGDSALYLCASSQDVNSYEQYFGPGTRLTVT.

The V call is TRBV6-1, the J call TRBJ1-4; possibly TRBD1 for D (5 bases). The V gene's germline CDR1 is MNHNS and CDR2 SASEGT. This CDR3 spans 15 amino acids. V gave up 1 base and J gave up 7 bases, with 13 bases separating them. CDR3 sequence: CASSEVGVAAEKLFF. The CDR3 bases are TGTGCCAGCAGTGAAGTGGGGGTCGCTGCTGAAAAACTGTTTTTT.

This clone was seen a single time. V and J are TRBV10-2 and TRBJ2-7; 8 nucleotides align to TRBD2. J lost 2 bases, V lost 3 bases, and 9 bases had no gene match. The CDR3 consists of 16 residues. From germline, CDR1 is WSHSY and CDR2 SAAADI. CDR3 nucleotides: TGCGCCAGCAGTGATCCGGGAGGGCGAAGAACCTACGAGCAGTACTTC. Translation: CASSDPGGRRTYEQYF.

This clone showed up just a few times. CDR3 residues: CASGPRGRIRYEQYF. In nucleotides, the CDR3 is TGTGCCAGCGGACCCAGGGGGCGCATAAGGTACGAGCAGTACTTC. This chain joins TRBV27 and TRBJ2-7; 8 positions agree with TRBD1. V was pared by 8 bases and J by 4 bases, with 13 bases of the junction left unmatched. The CDR3 runs 15 residues. Germline V gives CDR1 MNHEY, CDR2 SMNVEV (reference sequence).

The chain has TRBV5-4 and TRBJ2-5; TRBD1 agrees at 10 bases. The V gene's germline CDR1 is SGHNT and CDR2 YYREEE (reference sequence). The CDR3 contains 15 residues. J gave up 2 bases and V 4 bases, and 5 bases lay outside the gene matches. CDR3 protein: CASSTRQGAQETQYF. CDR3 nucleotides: TGTGCCAGCAGCACGCGACAGGGGGCACAAGAGACCCAGTACTTC. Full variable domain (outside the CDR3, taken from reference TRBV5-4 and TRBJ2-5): ETGVTQSPTHLIKTRGQQVTLRCSSQSGHNTVSWYQQALGQGPQFIFQYYREEENGRGNFPPRFSGLQFPNYSSELNVNALELDDSALYLCASSTRQGAQETQYFGPGTRLLVL.

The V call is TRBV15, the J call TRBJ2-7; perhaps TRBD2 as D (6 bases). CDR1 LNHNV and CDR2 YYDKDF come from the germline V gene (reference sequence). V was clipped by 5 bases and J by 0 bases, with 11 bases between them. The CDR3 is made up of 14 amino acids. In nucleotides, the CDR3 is TGTGCCACCAGCCGGGAGACCAGCTCCTACGAGCAGTACTTC. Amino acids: CATSRETSSYEQYF.

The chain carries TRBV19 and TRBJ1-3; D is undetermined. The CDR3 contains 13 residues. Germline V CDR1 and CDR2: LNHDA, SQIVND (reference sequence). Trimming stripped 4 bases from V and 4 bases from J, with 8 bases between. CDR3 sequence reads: CASSTSGGNTIYF. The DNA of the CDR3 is TGTGCCAGTAGTACCTCGGGAGGAAACACCATATATTTT.

CDR3 nucleotides: TGTGCCAGCAGCTTAGGCGGTAGTAGGGTCTACGAGCAGTACTTC. It translates to CASSLGGSRVYEQYF. The chain carries TRBV13 and TRBJ2-7; no reliable D call. This CDR3 is 15 amino acids long. With 0 bases removed from V and 3 bases from J, the gap between germline ends came to 12 bases. Germline CDR1 and CDR2: PRHDT and FYEKMQ (reference sequence).

The CDR3 region is CASSDRGYGSTGELFF. The CDR3 region has the DNA TGTGCCAGCAGTGACCGGGGGTATGGGAGCACCGGGGAGCTGTTTTTT. This chain uses TRBV2 with TRBJ2-2; D is perhaps TRBD2 (6 bases). The V end was cut by 3 bases, the J end by 4 bases, with 15 bases between. The CDR3 extends over 16 amino acids. The germline gives CDR1 SNHLY, CDR2 FYNNEI.

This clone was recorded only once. The CDR3 loop is CASSTGGDYTF. Written as DNA, the CDR3 is TGTGCCAGCAGTACAGGGGGCGACTACACCTTC. The chain employs TRBV2 and TRBJ1-2; 9 bases are shared with TRBD1. This CDR3 comprises 11 residues. With 5 bases clipped from V and 10 bases from J, the junction kept 2 bases outside the gene matches. Germline V gene sequence: CDR1 SNHLY, CDR2 FYNNEI.

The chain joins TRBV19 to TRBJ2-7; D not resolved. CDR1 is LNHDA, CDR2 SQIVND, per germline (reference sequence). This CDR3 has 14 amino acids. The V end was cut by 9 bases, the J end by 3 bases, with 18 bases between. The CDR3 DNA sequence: TGTGCCAGCACCCCCGAGGCCAGGCGCTACGAGCAGTACTTC. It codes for CASTPEARRYEQYF.

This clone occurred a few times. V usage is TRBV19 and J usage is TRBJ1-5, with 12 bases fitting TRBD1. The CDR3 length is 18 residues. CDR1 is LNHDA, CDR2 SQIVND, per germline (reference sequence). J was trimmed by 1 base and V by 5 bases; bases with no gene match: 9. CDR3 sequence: CASSPGTGGANSNQPQHF. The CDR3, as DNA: TGTGCCAGTAGTCCCGGGACAGGGGGCGCGAACAGCAATCAGCCCCAGCATTTT.

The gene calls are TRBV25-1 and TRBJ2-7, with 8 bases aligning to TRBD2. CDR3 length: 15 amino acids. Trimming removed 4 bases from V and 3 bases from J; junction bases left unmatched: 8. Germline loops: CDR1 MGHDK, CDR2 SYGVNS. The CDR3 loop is CASSGPERGYYEQYF. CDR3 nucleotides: TGTGCCAGCAGTGGACCCGAGCGGGGGTACTACGAGCAGTACTTC.

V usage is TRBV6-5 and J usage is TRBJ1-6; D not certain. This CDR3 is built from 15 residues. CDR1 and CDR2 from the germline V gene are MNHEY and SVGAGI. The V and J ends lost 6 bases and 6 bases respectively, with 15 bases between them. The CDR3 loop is CASSVVQDRNSPLHF. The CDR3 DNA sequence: TGTGCCAGCAGCGTAGTTCAGGACCGTAATTCACCCCTCCACTTT.

This chain's CDR3 is CASSENPTGDNQPQHF. In DNA form, the CDR3 reads TGTGCCAGCAGTGAAAACCCAACAGGGGACAATCAGCCCCAGCATTTT. The chain combines TRBV6-1 with TRBJ1-5; 7 nucleotides agree with TRBD1. Germline lookup yields CDR1 MNHNS and CDR2 SASEGT. The V segment lost 2 bases and the J segment 3 bases; nucleotides outside the gene matches: 7. The CDR3 sequence is 16 residues long.